Listed below are T cell receptor beta chains from one sample, sequenced in a study of blood T cell repertoires in COVID-19. Assay used: immunoSEQ multiplex PCR; TCRdb lists only in-frame clones, some missing. The sample records 150,000 to 190,000 clones, around 84% being singletons. Sequencing was done on a sample of peripheral blood. All receptors come from a woman in her sixties with COVID-19, enrolled during active disease. CDR3s include the opening cysteine and the closing phenylalanine or tryptophan. Fields, in order: D gene, J gene, clone size, V gene, CDR3 DNA, CDR3 protein. A D gene is named only where the DNA matches it firmly. The size entry is marked missing in some rows and otherwise reads once, few, many or a size class.

>-|TRBJ1-2|-|TRBV19
TGTGCCAGCGCACAGGGCTATGGCTACACCTTC
CASAQGYGYTF
>TRBD1|TRBJ1-3|-|TRBV7-8
TGTGCCAGCAGCCCGGTGGACAGGCGCTCTGGAAACACCATATATTTT
CASSPVDRRSGNTIYF
>TRBD2|TRBJ2-7|few|TRBV18
TGTGCCAGCTCACCAGCCCTCCCCTTTAGCGGGCCACCCTACGAGCAGTACTTC
CASSPALPFSGPPYEQYF
>TRBD1|TRBJ1-5|few|TRBV7-6
TGTGCCAGCAGCTCAGGGACAGGGAATAGCAATCAGCCCCAGCATTTT
CASSSGTGNSNQPQHF
>-|TRBJ2-5|-|TRBV9
TGTGCCAGCAGCTCGCGACAGTCACAAGAGACCCAGTACTTC
CASSSRQSQETQYF
>-|TRBJ2-7|-|TRBV18
TGTGCCAGCTCACCCCACCGGGACATGGGATACGAGCAGTACTTC
CASSPHRDMGYEQYF
>-|TRBJ1-5|-|TRBV18
TGTGCCAGCTCACCCGAAGGTGGACGAGGGCAGCCCCAGCATTTT
CASSPEGGRGQPQHF
>TRBD2|TRBJ2-7|medium-sized|TRBV6-5
TGTGCCAGCACACAAGCGGGAGGGCCTTACGAGCAGTACTTC
CASTQAGGPYEQYF
>-|TRBJ1-2|once|TRBV6-5
TGTGCCAGCAGCTCCCCGGACTCAACCCACTATGGCTACACCTTC
CASSSPDSTHYGYTF
>-|TRBJ1-1|once|TRBV2
TGTGCCAGCATATCGACAGGTAAAGGGAAAACTGAAGCTTTCTTT
CASISTGKGKTEAFF
>TRBD1|TRBJ1-6|-|TRBV7-2
TGTGCCCGCCAGGGACAGGGAGACGCCTATAATTCACCCCTCCACTTT
CARQGQGDAYNSPLHF